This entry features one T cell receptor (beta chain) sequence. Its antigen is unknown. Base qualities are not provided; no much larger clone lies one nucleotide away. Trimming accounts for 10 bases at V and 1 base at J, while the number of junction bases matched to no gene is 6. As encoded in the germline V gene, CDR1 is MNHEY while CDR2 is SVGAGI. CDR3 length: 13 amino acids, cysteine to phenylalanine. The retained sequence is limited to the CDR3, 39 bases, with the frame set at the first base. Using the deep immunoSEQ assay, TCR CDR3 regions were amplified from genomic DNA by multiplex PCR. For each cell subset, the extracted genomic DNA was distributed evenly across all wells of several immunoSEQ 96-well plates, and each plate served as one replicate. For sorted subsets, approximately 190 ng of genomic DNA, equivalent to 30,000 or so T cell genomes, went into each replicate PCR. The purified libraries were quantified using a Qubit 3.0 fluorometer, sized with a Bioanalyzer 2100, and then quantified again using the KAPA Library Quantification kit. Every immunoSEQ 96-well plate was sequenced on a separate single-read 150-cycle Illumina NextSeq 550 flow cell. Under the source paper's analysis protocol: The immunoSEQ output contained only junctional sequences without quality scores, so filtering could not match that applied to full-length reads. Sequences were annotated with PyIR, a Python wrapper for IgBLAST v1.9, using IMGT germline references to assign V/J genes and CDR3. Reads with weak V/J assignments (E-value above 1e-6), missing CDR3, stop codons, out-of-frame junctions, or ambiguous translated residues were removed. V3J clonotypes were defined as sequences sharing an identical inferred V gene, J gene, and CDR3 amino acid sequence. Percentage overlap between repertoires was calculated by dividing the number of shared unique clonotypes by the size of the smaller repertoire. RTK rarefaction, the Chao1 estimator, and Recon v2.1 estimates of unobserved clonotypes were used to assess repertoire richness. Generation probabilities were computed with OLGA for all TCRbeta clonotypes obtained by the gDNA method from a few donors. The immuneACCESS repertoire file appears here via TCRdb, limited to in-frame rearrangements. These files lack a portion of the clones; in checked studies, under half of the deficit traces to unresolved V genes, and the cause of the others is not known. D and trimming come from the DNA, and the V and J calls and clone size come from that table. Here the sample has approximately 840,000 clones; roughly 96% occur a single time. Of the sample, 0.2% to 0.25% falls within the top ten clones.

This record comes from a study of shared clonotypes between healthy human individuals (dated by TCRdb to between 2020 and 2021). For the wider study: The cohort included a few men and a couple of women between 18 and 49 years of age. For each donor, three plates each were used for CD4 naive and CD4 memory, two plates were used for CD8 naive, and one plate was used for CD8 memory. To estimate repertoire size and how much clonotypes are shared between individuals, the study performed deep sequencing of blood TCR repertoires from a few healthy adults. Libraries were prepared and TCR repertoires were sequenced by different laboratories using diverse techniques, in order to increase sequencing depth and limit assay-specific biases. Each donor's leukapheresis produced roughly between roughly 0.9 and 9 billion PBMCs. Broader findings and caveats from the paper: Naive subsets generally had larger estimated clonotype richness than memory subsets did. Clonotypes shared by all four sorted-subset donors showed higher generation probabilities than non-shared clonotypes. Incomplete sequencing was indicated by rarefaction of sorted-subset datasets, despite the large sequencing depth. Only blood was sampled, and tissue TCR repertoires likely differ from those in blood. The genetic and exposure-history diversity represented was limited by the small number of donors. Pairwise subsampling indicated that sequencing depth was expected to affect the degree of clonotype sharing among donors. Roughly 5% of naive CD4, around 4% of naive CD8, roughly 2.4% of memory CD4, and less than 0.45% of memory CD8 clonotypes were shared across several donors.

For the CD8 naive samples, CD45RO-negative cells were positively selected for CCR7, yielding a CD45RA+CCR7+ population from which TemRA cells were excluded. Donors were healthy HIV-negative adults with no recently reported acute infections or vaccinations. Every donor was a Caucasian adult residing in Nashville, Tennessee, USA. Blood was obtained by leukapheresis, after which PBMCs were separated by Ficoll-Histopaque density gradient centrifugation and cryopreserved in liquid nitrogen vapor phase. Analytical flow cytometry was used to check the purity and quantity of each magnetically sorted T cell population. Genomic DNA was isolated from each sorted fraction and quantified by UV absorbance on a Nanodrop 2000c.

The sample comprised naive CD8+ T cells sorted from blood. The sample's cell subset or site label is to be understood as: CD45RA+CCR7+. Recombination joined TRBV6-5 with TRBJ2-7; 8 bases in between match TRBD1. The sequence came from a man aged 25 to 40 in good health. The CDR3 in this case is CATQGARSYEQYF. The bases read TGTGCCACCCAGGGGGCCCGGTCCTACGAGCAGTACTTC.